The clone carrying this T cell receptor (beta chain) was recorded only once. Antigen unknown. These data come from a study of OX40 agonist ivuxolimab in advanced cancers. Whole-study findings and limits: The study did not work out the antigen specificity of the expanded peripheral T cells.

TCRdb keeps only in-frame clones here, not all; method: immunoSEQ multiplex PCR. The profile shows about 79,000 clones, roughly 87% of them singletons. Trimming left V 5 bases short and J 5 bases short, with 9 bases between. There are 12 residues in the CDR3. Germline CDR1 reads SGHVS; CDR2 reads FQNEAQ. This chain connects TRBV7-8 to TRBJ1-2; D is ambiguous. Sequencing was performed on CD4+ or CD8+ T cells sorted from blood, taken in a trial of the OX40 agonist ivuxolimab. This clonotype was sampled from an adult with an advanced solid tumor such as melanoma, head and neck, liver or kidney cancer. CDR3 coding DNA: TGTGCCAGCAGCCCGAGAACTTATGGCTACACCTTC. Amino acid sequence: CASSPRTYGYTF. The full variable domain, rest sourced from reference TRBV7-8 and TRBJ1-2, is GAGVSQSPRYKVAKRGQDVALRCDPISGHVSLFWYQQALGQGPEFLTYFQNEAQLDKSGLPSDRFFAERPEGSVSTLKIQRTQQEDSAVYLCASSPRTYGYTFGSGTRLTVV.